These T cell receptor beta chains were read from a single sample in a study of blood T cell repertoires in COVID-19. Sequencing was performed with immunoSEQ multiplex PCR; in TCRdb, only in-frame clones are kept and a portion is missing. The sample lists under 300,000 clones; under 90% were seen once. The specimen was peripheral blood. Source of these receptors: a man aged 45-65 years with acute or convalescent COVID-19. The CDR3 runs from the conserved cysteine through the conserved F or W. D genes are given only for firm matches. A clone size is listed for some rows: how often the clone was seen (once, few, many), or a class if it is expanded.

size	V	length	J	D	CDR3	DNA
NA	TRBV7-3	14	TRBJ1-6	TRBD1	CASSMTGGNSPLHF	TGTGCCAGCAGCATGACAGGGGGCAATTCACCCCTCCACTTT
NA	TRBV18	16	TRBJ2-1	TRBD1	CASSPVGQGAYNEQFF	TGTGCCAGCTCTCCCGTGGGACAGGGGGCGTACAATGAGCAGTTCTTC
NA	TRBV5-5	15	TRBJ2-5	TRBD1	CASSSPVQGSETQYF	TGTGCCAGCAGCTCACCCGTACAGGGGTCCGAGACCCAGTACTTC
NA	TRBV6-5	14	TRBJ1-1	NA	CASSQQTVNTEAFF	TGTGCCAGCAGTCAGCAAACAGTGAACACTGAAGCTTTCTTT
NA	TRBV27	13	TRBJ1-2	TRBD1	CASKGEGAGGYTF	TGTGCCAGCAAAGGAGAGGGGGCAGGTGGCTACACCTTC
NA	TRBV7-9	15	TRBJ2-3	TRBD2	CASSLSSGGPDTQYF	TGTGCCAGCAGCTTAAGTAGCGGGGGGCCAGATACGCAGTATTTT
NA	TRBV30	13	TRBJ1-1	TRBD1	CSRDRGLDTEAFF	TGCTCCCGGGACAGGGGGCTCGACACTGAAGCTTTCTTT
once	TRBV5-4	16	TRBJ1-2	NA	CASAPGGGSPFYGYTF	TGTGCCAGCGCCCCGGGGGGGGGCTCCCCCTTCTATGGCTACACCTTC
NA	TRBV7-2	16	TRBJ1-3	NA	CASSLVGPGNGNTIYF	TGTGCCAGCAGCTTAGTGGGGCCAGGGAACGGAAACACCATATATTTT
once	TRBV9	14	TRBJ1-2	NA	CASSLSEGGYGYTF	TGTGCCAGCAGCCTCTCTGAGGGCGGCTATGGCTACACCTTC
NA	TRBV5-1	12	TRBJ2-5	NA	CASSLDGETQYF	TGCGCCAGCAGCCTAGATGGAGAGACCCAGTACTTC
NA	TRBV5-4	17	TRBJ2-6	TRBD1	CASSQGQGASGANVLTF	TGTGCCAGCAGCCAAGGACAGGGAGCCTCTGGGGCCAACGTCCTGACTTTC
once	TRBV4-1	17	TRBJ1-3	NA	CASSQDITGQRRYTIYF	TGCGCCAGCAGCCAAGATATTACAGGCCAAAGGCGCTACACCATATATTTT
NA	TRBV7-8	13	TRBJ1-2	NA	CASSQNRAAGYTF	TGTGCCAGCAGCCAAAACAGGGCCGCTGGCTACACCTTC
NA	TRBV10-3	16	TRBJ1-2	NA	CAISESNRGYGYGYTF	TGTGCCATCAGTGAGTCGAACCGGGGGTACGGCTATGGCTACACCTTC
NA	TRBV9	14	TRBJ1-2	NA	CASSVQTGNYGYTF	TGTGCCAGCAGCGTTCAAACAGGGAACTATGGCTACACCTTC
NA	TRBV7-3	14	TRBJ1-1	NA	CASSSHSTNTEAFF	TGTGCCAGCAGCTCCCATTCTACGAACACTGAAGCTTTCTTT
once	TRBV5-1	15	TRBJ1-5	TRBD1	CASSLEGQGHQPQHF	TGCGCCAGCAGCTTGGAGGGACAGGGACATCAGCCCCAGCATTTT
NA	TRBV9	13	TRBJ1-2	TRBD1	CASGTGSNYGYTF	TGTGCCAGCGGGACAGGGTCTAACTATGGCTACACCTTC
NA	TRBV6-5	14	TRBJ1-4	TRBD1	CASRQTGLEEKLFF	TGTGCCAGCAGACAGACAGGGCTGGAGGAAAAACTGTTTTTT
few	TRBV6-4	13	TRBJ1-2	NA	CASSQGLNYGYTF	TGTGCCAGCAGTCAGGGGCTAAACTATGGCTACACCTTC
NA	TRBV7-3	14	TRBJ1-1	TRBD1	CASSFDRGGTEAFF	TGTGCCAGCAGCTTCGACAGGGGTGGCACTGAAGCTTTCTTT
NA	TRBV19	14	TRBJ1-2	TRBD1	CASSPDRGDYGYTF	TGTGCCAGTAGTCCCGACAGGGGGGACTATGGCTACACCTTC
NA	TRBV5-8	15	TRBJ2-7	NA	CAVRSGGQSSYEQYF	TGTGCCGTACGGTCGGGGGGACAAAGCTCCTACGAGCAGTACTTC
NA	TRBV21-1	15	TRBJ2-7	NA	CASSHGQGGSYEQYF	TGTGCCAGCAGCCACGGACAGGGGGGCTCCTACGAGCAGTACTTC
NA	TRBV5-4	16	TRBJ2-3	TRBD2	CASSSPLAGGTDTQYF	TGTGCCAGCAGCTCCCCCCTAGCGGGGGGCACAGATACGCAGTATTTT
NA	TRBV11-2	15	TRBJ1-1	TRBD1	CASSLGQGMNTEAFF	TGTGCCAGCAGCTTGGGACAGGGAATGAACACTGAAGCTTTCTTT
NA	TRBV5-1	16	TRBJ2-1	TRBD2	CASSRPTSGGANEQFF	TGCGCCAGCAGCCGACCTACTAGCGGGGGGGCTAATGAGCAGTTCTTC
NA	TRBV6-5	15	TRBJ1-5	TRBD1	CASSPWTGGSQPQHF	TGTGCCAGCAGTCCCTGGACAGGAGGAAGTCAGCCCCAGCATTTT
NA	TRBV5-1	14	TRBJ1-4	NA	CASSLDRSNEKLFF	TGCGCCAGCAGCTTGGACCGGAGTAATGAAAAACTGTTTTTT
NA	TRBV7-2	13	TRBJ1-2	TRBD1	CASSPGQRYGYTF	TGTGCCAGCTCACCGGGACAGAGATATGGCTACACCTTC
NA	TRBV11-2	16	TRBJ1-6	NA	CASSLQGTSNNSPLHF	TGTGCCAGCAGCTTGCAGGGCACCTCCAATAATTCACCCCTCCACTTT
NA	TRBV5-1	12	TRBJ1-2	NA	CASSLVEGGYTF	TGCGCCAGCAGCTTGGTGGAGGGTGGCTACACCTTC
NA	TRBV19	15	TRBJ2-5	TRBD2	CASSDSGGLRETQYF	TGTGCCAGTAGTGATAGCGGGGGGTTGAGGGAGACCCAGTACTTC
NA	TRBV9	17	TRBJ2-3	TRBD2	CASSPGLAGGEADTQYF	TGTGCCAGCAGCCCGGGACTAGCGGGGGGAGAGGCAGATACGCAGTATTTT
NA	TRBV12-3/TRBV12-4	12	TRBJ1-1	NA	CASSTGGPEAFF	TGTGCCAGCAGTACGGGGGGTCCTGAAGCTTTCTTT
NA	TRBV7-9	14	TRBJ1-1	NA	CASSPQGPATEAFF	TGTGCCAGCAGCCCCCAGGGGCCTGCCACTGAAGCTTTCTTT
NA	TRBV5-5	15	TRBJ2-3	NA	CASSLGDRSTDTQYF	TGTGCCAGCAGCTTGGGCGACAGAAGCACAGATACGCAGTATTTT
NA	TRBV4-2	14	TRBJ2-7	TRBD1	CASSQGRTGGEQYF	TGTGCCAGCAGCCAAGGAAGGACAGGGGGCGAGCAGTACTTC
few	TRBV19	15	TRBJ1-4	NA	CASSIPGGGNEKLFF	TGTGCCAGTAGTATCCCCGGGGGAGGTAATGAAAAACTGTTTTTT
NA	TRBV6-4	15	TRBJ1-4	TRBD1	CASSVLDRVNEKLFF	TGTGCCAGCAGTGTCTTAGACAGGGTGAATGAAAAACTGTTTTTT
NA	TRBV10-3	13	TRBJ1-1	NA	CAGGRDQGGEAFF	TGTGCCGGGGGACGGGACCAAGGGGGTGAAGCTTTCTTT
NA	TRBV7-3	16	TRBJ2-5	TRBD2	CASSLSASGGQETQYF	TGTGCCAGCAGCTTATCGGCTAGCGGGGGGCAAGAGACCCAGTACTTC
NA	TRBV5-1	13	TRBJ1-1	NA	CASSTGKNTEAFF	TGCGCCAGCAGCACCGGGAAGAACACTGAAGCTTTCTTT
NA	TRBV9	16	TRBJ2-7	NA	CASSVDPGESSYEQYF	TGTGCCAGCAGCGTAGACCCAGGGGAGAGCTCCTACGAGCAGTACTTC
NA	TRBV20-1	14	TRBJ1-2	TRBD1	CSASLRQGARGYTF	TGCAGTGCTAGTCTCCGGCAGGGGGCGCGTGGCTACACCTTC